The clone carrying this TCR beta chain was seen at least ten times. A much larger clone is a single base away; this may be a read error. These data come from a study of CD8+CD57+ T cells in acquired aplastic anemia. Patients included in sequencing had previously demonstrated CD8+CD57+ cell expansion by flow cytometry. Profiling that covered TCR beta VDJ and CDR3 relied on genomic DNA as its template. TCRdb reprocessed the reads with MiXCR, giving one entry per CDR3 protein. The sample comprises 150,000 or so distinct CDR3 sequences, roughly 48% of which are singletons, and more than 0.95% rests with the top ten. The V end was cut by 1 base, the J end by 5 bases, with 2 bases between. The CDR3 extends over 11 amino acids. Germline assignment: CDR1 SGHAT and CDR2 FQNNGV.

The V call is TRBV11-2, the J call TRBJ2-5; D is unclear. The sequenced material came from sorted CD4+, CD8+, or CD8+CD57+ T cells (not recorded which) from PBMCs. This TCR was recovered from a human donor with aplastic anemia. CDR3 bases: TGTGCCAGCAGCTTAGCGGAGACCCAGTACTTC. Translating it yields CASSLAETQYF. Full variable domain (outside the CDR3, taken from reference TRBV11-2 and TRBJ2-5): EAGVAQSPRYKIIEKRQSVAFWCNPISGHATLYWYQQILGQGPKLLIQFQNNGVVDDSQLPKDRFSAERLKGVDSTLKIQPAKLEDSAVYLCASSLAETQYFGPGTRLLVL.